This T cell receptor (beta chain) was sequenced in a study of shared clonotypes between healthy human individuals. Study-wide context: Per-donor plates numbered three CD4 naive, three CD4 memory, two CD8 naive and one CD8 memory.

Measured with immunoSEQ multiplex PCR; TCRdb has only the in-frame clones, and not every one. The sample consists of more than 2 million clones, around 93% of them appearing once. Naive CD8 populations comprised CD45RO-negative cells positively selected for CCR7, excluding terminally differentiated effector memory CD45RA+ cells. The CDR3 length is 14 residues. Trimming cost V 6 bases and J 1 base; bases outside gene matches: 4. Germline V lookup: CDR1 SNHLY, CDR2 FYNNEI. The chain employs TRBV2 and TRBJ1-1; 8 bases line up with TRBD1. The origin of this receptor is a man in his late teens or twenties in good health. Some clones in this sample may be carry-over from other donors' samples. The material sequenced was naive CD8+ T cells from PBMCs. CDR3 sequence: CASRPGTGNTEAFF. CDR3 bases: TGTGCCAGCAGACCCGGGACAGGGAACACTGAAGCTTTCTTT.